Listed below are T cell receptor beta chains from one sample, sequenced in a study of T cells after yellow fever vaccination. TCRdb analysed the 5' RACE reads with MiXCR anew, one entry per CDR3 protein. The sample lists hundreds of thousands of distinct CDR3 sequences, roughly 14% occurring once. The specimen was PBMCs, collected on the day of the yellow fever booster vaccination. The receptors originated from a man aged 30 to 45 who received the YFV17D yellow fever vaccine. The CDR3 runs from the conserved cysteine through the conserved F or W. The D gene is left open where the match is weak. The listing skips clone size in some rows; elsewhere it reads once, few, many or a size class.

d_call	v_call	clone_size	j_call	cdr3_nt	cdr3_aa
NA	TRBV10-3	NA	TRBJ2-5	TGTGCCATCAGTGAGGCGGCGCAGGGGCGAGAGACCCAGTACTTC	CAISEAAQGRETQYF
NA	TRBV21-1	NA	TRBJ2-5	TGTGCCAGCAGCACGGGGGTCCGGGCCCAGTACTTC	CASSTGVRAQYF
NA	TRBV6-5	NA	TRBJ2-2	TGTGCCAGCAGTTACTCGCCCCTAGTGGTGGTCGGGGAGCTGTTTTTT	CASSYSPLVVVGELFF
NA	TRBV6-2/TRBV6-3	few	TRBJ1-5	TGTGCCAGCGAGCAGGGAAGGAATCAGCCCCAGCATTTT	CASEQGRNQPQHF
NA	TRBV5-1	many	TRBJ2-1	TGCGCCAGCAGCTTGGTTGCCTTGAGCTCCTACAATGAGCAGTTCTTC	CASSLVALSSYNEQFF
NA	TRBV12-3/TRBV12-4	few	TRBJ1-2	TGTGCCAGCACCTCTGAGTTAGGGGTCTATGGCTACACCTTC	CASTSELGVYGYTF
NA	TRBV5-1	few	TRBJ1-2	TGCGCCAGCATCAACAGGGTTTTCGACTATGGCTACACCTTC	CASINRVFDYGYTF
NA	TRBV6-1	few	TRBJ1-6	TGTGCCAGTCGGCAGGCGGGGGAAGGCTCACCCCTCCACTTT	CASRQAGEGSPLHF
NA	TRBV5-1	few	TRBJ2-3	TGCGCCAGCAGCCTCTTAGAGGGGAGTCTCACAGATACGCAGTATTTT	CASSLLEGSLTDTQYF
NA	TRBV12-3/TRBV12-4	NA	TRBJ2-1	TGTGCCAGCAGACACAGGGCGCCCTCCTACAATGAGCAGTTCTTC	CASRHRAPSYNEQFF
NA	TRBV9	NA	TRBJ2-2	TGTGCCAGCAGCCCCCGGGCTAGGGAGACCGGGGAGCTGTTTTTT	CASSPRARETGELFF
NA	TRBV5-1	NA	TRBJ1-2	TGCGCCAGCAGCTTGGGGGGGCGCGACGTCTATGGCTACACCTTC	CASSLGGRDVYGYTF
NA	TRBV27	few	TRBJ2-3	TGTGCCAGCAGTTCCAGACCCGGTACGCAGTATTTT	CASSSRPGTQYF
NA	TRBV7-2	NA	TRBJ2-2	TGTGCCAGCAGCTTAAATGGTGGATGGGGGTCCGGGGAGCTGTTTTTT	CASSLNGGWGSGELFF
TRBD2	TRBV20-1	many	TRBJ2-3	TGCAGTGCTCTCAAGCCCGGGACTAGCAGCGATACGCAGTATTTT	CSALKPGTSSDTQYF
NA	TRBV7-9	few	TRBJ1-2	TGTGCCAGCAGCTTAGAAGTTTACACCTTC	CASSLEVYTF
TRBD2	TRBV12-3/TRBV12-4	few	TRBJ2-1	TGTGCCAGCAGGCGCAGCCCGGGACTAGCGGCCTCCGGGTACAATGAGCAGTTCTTC	CASRRSPGLAASGYNEQFF
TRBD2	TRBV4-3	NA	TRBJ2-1	TGCGCCAGCAGCCAAAAAACTAGCGGGAGGAGGGATGAGCAGTTCTTC	CASSQKTSGRRDEQFF
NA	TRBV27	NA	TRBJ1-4	TGTGCCAGCAGGTCCGTAGGGGAAAAACTGTTTTTT	CASRSVGEKLFF
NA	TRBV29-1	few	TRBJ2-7	TGCAGCGTTGTGGCAGGGGCCTCCTACGAGCAGTACTTC	CSVVAGASYEQYF
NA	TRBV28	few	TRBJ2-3	TGTGCCAGCAGTTTATCCAGGGGAATTCGGACAGATACGCAGTATTTT	CASSLSRGIRTDTQYF
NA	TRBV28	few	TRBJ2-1	TGTGCCAGCATAGGTTACAATGAGCAGTTCTTC	CASIGYNEQFF
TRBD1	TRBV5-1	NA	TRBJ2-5	TGCGCCAGCAGCTTGGGGGACAGGGGCGGAGAGACCCAGTACTTC	CASSLGDRGGETQYF
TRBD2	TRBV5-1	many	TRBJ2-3	TGCGCCAGCAGAATAGCGGGAGTGCGAGATACGCAGTATTTT	CASRIAGVRDTQYF
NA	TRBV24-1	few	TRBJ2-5	TGTGCCACCAGTGACCAGCGGCTTGGAGGGAGAGAGACCCAGTACTTC	CATSDQRLGGRETQYF
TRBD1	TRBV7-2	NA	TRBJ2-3	TGTGCCAGCAGCTTACAGGGGGCGATCTCAGATACGCAGTATTTT	CASSLQGAISDTQYF
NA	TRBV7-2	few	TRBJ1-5	TGTGCCAGCAGCTTAGAGTTGGGGCGCGGTCAGCCCCAGCATTTT	CASSLELGRGQPQHF
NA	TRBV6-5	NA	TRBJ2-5	TGTGCCAGCAGTTACTCAGACGGTTGGGAGACCCAGTACTTC	CASSYSDGWETQYF
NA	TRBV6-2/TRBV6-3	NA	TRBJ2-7	TGTGCCGCCAGGGATAACAGTGTCTACGAGCAGTACTTC	CAARDNSVYEQYF
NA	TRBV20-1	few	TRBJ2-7	TGCAGTGCAGTTCCGGGACCATCCTACGAGCAGTACTTC	CSAVPGPSYEQYF
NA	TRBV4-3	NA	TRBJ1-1	TGCGCCAGCAGCCAAGTAAAGGGGGGTTCCACTGAAGCTTTCTTT	CASSQVKGGSTEAFF
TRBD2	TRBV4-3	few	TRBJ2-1	TGCGCCAGCAGCCAAGATACTAGCGTCAATGAGCAGTTCTTC	CASSQDTSVNEQFF
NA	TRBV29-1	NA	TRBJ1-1	TGCAGCGCTACGCCGGGACGGGGTATCGCTGAAGCTTTCTTT	CSATPGRGIAEAFF